Included here is one T cell receptor (beta chain) sequence, with context. There is no known antigen for this receptor. A junction boundary mismatches the germline segment, possibly from a read error. There are 14 amino acids in the CDR3, from cysteine to phenylalanine inclusive. Only the CDR3 portion is preserved as DNA: 42 bases, with reading frame beginning at the first base. Based on the germline V gene, the CDR1 and CDR2 sequences are SGHDT and YYEEEE. This specimen comes from a study of T cells after posttransplantation cyclophosphamide (dated by TCRdb to the mid-2010s). For the study in its entirety: Using TRB sequencing, the study followed how the T cell repertoire rebuilt after myeloablative bone marrow transplantation with posttransplantation cyclophosphamide given as GVHD prophylaxis. Samples from 30 to 35 PTCy-treated patients, along with samples from approximately 15 of their related bone marrow donors, underwent antigen receptor sequencing. Blood from all 35 or so PTCy patients who had 1-year posttransplant specimens underwent TRB sequencing. TRB sequencing was also done on up to about 3 additional blood samples from 2 to 5.2 years after transplant in 3 patients, and on pretransplant blood from a handful of patients. Because TRA and TRB clonality correlated tightly in some 10 samples, the subsequent TCR analyses were limited to TRB only. Public TRB sequences were searched against a database of over 3,600 sequences associated with responses to pathogens, tumor antigens, self-antigens and alloantigens. Study-wide findings and limitations: Across the 45 to 55 patients, TRB clonality was highly associated with recipient CMV seropositivity and CMV reactivation, and diversity with PTCy was similar to that in the CNI/methotrexate controls. At 1-2 months, donor-recipient similarity was low but rose over the first year, and the later blood repertoires were often dominated by donor CD8+ memory clones. The TRB repertoires of T cells infiltrating skin or the GI tract showed only limited overlap with the TRB repertoires found in blood.

Genomic DNA was used for TRB sequencing, which was performed with the immunoSEQ assay at survey resolution or with the hsTCRB kit. On the study's bioinformatics: The immunoSEQ software handled initial read processing, and the LymphoSeq R package was used for repertoire analyses. Clonality was computed as 1 minus normalized Shannon entropy; Gini coefficient was also calculated for each TRB dataset. To infer phenotypes in unsorted samples, TRB sequences from sorted subsets of the recipient or donor were mapped onto unsorted samples from the same recipient. Entries here come from immuneACCESS through TCRdb and include only in-frame sequences with V and J called. Some clones fail to appear in such tables; in the studies checked, an unresolved V gene covers under half of the shortfall, and the cause of the remainder is unknown. V, J and clone size derive from that table, while D and trimming were established from the DNA sequence. Across this sample there are roughly 11,000 clones, with approximately 81% seen only once. The ten largest account for around 3.6% of the sample.

The control cohort consisted of 11 patients who had myeloablative marrow transplants with methotrexate plus a calcineurin inhibitor and who were sampled 1 year after transplant. Mononuclear cells from peripheral blood and bone marrow were separated by Ficoll-Hypaque density centrifugation and then cryopreserved. The specimen comprised PBMCs, sampled more than 350 days after allogeneic stem cell transplant with calcineurin inhibitor and methotrexate. Here the chain combines TRBV5-6 and TRBJ2-7; there is no confident call for the D gene. This receptor was obtained from a male patient between 25 and 40 years old who received an allogeneic stem cell transplant from an unrelated donor, was CMV-positive, and had acute GVHD only. After a transplant, not all T cells may be the patient's own; some may come from the graft donor. The nucleotide sequence reads TGTGCCAGCAGCCCGTCGATAGTTTCCTACGGGCAGTACTTC. This yields the protein CASSPSIVSYGQYF.